This record covers a single TCR beta chain. V lost 5 bases and J 2 bases, leaving 18 bases between the germline ends. CDR3 size: 16 residues. Per the germline V gene, CDR1 is SNHLY and CDR2 is FYNNEI. The source of the sample is a study of T cell changes during pregnancy in multiple sclerosis. The table came from immunoSEQ multiplex PCR; TCRdb's copy has only in-frame clones and leaves some out. In the table there are tens of thousands of clones, 90% to 95% of which are singletons. This TCR came from a female donor with multiple sclerosis, enrolled in a pregnancy study. This specimen consisted of CD8+ T cells from peripheral blood mononuclear cells, obtained in the third trimester of pregnancy. This chain links TRBV2 with TRBJ1-2; D is perhaps TRBD1 (5 bases). The chain's CDR3 is CASSQPDIPTNYGYTF. CDR3 nucleotide sequence: TGTGCCAGCAGTCAACCGGACATCCCGACCAACTATGGCTACACCTTC.